The 5 T cell receptor beta chains reported below all come from one sample, sequenced in a study of blood T cell repertoires in COVID-19. Here immunoSEQ multiplex PCR was the method, and the copy in TCRdb shows in-frame clones only, minus some. Of about 190,000 clones in the sample, more than 60% were seen once. Material: peripheral blood. The receptors stem from a woman aged 45 to 65 with acute or convalescent COVID-19.

Regarding this clone: In the same sample, other DNA sequences code for this CDR3. V is TRBV6-5 and J is TRBJ2-7; the D gene is possibly TRBD1 (5 bases). V lost 2 bases, J lost 2 bases, and 10 bases lay in between. CDR3 length: 14 residues. Germline loops: CDR1 MNHEY, CDR2 SVGAGI. CDR3 coding DNA: TGTGCCAGCAGTTACGGCACAGGTCCCTACGAGCAGTACTTC. This codes for CASSYGTGPYEQYF.

The rearrangement joins TRBV7-2 to TRBJ2-6; tentatively, D is TRBD1 (6 bases). Trimming took off 5 bases at V and 8 bases at J, with 16 bases between the two ends. CDR3 length: 15 residues. Germline values: CDR1 SGHTA, CDR2 FQGNSA. The CDR3 sequence: CASSPQIDRSNVLTF. The DNA of the CDR3 is TGTGCCAGCAGCCCCCAGATTGACAGGTCCAACGTCCTGACTTTC.

The chain recombines TRBV19 with TRBJ1-1; D not resolved. The V gene lost 3 bases and the J gene lost 8 bases, with 16 bases spanning the gap. CDR1 and CDR2 (germline): LNHDA, SQIVND (reference sequence). The CDR3 runs to 14 residues. Here the CDR3 reads CASSMAPESPEAFF. As DNA, the CDR3 is TGTGCCAGTAGTATGGCCCCTGAAAGTCCGGAAGCTTTCTTT.

Many counts were recorded for this clone. This CDR3 is also generated by other DNA sequences in the sample. This chain uses TRBV6-2 or TRBV6-3 with TRBJ1-2; a possible D gene is TRBD1 (5 bases). Germline V gives CDR1 MNHEY, CDR2 SVGEGT. The CDR3 is 16 residues long. The germline V and J ends were trimmed by 5 bases and 4 bases, with 20 bases remaining between them. In nucleotides, the CDR3 is TGTGCCAGCAGTACCCAAAGGACTGGCGGGGGCTATGGCTACACCTTC. This codes for CASSTQRTGGGYGYTF.

The chain links TRBV7-9 to TRBJ1-5; the D gene is possibly TRBD1 (6 bases). The CDR3 has 17 residues. CDR1 is SEHNR and CDR2 is FQNEAQ in the germline V gene (reference sequence). V lost 4 bases, J lost 0 bases, and 16 bases lay in between. In DNA form, the CDR3 reads TGTGCCAGCAGCTCACACTTAGGACAGTATAGCAATCAGCCCCAGCATTTT. Amino acids: CASSSHLGQYSNQPQHF. The full variable domain, rest sourced from reference TRBV7-9 and TRBJ1-5, is DTGVSQNPRHKITKRGQNVTFRCDPISEHNRLYWYRQTLGQGPEFLTYFQNEAQLEKSRLLSDRFSAERPKGSFSTLEIQRTEQGDSAMYLCASSSHLGQYSNQPQHFGDGTRLSIL.